Here is one TCR beta chain with its context. The antigen is not known. Assay used: immunoSEQ multiplex PCR; TCRdb lists only in-frame clones, some missing. The sample includes 70,000 to 75,000 clones, approximately 80% seen only once; the top ten take roughly 1.9%. This specimen belongs to a study of vaccination effects on CD4 cells after COVID-19. V lost 5 bases, J lost 9 bases, and 14 bases lay in between. The CDR3 spans 14 residues. Germline V gene data show CDR1 as MNHNY and CDR2 as SVGAGI (reference sequence). The culture ran for less than 12 days, and then CD4+ T cells were isolated. The input for sequencing was CD4+ T cells from PBMCs cultured without peptide, taken before COVID-19 vaccination. J is TRBJ1-6 and V is TRBV6-6; no clear D gene. The sequence came from a human donor who received a COVID-19 vaccine. CDR3 DNA sequence: TGTGCCAGCAGTCACGGGCGGGGAGGTTCACCCCTCCACTTT. This translates into CASSHGRGGSPLHF.